This T cell receptor (beta chain) appears in the sequencing data of a study of T cell repertoires in cytomegalovirus infection. Study context: CMV infection plus the matching HLA type was flagged by public TCR beta signatures.

TCRdb re-called the reads with MiXCR, one entry per CDR3 protein. The data contain more than 400,000 distinct CDR3 sequences, 26% of them seen just once; the ten biggest clones take up 13%. Study-level findings and limits: It was HLA-C-restricted CMV-specific TCR beta clonotypes that dominated the response ex vivo.

Remarks on this clonotype: The antigen is unknown.

The sequence came from a human donor in good health (CMV status not recorded). Some clones in this sample may be carry-over from other donors' samples. The sequencing input was PBMCs.

The CDR3 loop is CASSLARTLYEQYF. CDR3 coding DNA: TGTGCCAGCAGCTTAGCCCGTACTTTGTATGAGCAGTACTTC. The chain couples TRBV7-2 to TRBJ2-5; the D is unclear. In germline, CDR1 is SGHTA, CDR2 FQGNSA. Between the trimmed V and J ends, which lost 0 bases and 11 bases, there was a span of 16 bases. The CDR3 loop spans 14 amino acids.